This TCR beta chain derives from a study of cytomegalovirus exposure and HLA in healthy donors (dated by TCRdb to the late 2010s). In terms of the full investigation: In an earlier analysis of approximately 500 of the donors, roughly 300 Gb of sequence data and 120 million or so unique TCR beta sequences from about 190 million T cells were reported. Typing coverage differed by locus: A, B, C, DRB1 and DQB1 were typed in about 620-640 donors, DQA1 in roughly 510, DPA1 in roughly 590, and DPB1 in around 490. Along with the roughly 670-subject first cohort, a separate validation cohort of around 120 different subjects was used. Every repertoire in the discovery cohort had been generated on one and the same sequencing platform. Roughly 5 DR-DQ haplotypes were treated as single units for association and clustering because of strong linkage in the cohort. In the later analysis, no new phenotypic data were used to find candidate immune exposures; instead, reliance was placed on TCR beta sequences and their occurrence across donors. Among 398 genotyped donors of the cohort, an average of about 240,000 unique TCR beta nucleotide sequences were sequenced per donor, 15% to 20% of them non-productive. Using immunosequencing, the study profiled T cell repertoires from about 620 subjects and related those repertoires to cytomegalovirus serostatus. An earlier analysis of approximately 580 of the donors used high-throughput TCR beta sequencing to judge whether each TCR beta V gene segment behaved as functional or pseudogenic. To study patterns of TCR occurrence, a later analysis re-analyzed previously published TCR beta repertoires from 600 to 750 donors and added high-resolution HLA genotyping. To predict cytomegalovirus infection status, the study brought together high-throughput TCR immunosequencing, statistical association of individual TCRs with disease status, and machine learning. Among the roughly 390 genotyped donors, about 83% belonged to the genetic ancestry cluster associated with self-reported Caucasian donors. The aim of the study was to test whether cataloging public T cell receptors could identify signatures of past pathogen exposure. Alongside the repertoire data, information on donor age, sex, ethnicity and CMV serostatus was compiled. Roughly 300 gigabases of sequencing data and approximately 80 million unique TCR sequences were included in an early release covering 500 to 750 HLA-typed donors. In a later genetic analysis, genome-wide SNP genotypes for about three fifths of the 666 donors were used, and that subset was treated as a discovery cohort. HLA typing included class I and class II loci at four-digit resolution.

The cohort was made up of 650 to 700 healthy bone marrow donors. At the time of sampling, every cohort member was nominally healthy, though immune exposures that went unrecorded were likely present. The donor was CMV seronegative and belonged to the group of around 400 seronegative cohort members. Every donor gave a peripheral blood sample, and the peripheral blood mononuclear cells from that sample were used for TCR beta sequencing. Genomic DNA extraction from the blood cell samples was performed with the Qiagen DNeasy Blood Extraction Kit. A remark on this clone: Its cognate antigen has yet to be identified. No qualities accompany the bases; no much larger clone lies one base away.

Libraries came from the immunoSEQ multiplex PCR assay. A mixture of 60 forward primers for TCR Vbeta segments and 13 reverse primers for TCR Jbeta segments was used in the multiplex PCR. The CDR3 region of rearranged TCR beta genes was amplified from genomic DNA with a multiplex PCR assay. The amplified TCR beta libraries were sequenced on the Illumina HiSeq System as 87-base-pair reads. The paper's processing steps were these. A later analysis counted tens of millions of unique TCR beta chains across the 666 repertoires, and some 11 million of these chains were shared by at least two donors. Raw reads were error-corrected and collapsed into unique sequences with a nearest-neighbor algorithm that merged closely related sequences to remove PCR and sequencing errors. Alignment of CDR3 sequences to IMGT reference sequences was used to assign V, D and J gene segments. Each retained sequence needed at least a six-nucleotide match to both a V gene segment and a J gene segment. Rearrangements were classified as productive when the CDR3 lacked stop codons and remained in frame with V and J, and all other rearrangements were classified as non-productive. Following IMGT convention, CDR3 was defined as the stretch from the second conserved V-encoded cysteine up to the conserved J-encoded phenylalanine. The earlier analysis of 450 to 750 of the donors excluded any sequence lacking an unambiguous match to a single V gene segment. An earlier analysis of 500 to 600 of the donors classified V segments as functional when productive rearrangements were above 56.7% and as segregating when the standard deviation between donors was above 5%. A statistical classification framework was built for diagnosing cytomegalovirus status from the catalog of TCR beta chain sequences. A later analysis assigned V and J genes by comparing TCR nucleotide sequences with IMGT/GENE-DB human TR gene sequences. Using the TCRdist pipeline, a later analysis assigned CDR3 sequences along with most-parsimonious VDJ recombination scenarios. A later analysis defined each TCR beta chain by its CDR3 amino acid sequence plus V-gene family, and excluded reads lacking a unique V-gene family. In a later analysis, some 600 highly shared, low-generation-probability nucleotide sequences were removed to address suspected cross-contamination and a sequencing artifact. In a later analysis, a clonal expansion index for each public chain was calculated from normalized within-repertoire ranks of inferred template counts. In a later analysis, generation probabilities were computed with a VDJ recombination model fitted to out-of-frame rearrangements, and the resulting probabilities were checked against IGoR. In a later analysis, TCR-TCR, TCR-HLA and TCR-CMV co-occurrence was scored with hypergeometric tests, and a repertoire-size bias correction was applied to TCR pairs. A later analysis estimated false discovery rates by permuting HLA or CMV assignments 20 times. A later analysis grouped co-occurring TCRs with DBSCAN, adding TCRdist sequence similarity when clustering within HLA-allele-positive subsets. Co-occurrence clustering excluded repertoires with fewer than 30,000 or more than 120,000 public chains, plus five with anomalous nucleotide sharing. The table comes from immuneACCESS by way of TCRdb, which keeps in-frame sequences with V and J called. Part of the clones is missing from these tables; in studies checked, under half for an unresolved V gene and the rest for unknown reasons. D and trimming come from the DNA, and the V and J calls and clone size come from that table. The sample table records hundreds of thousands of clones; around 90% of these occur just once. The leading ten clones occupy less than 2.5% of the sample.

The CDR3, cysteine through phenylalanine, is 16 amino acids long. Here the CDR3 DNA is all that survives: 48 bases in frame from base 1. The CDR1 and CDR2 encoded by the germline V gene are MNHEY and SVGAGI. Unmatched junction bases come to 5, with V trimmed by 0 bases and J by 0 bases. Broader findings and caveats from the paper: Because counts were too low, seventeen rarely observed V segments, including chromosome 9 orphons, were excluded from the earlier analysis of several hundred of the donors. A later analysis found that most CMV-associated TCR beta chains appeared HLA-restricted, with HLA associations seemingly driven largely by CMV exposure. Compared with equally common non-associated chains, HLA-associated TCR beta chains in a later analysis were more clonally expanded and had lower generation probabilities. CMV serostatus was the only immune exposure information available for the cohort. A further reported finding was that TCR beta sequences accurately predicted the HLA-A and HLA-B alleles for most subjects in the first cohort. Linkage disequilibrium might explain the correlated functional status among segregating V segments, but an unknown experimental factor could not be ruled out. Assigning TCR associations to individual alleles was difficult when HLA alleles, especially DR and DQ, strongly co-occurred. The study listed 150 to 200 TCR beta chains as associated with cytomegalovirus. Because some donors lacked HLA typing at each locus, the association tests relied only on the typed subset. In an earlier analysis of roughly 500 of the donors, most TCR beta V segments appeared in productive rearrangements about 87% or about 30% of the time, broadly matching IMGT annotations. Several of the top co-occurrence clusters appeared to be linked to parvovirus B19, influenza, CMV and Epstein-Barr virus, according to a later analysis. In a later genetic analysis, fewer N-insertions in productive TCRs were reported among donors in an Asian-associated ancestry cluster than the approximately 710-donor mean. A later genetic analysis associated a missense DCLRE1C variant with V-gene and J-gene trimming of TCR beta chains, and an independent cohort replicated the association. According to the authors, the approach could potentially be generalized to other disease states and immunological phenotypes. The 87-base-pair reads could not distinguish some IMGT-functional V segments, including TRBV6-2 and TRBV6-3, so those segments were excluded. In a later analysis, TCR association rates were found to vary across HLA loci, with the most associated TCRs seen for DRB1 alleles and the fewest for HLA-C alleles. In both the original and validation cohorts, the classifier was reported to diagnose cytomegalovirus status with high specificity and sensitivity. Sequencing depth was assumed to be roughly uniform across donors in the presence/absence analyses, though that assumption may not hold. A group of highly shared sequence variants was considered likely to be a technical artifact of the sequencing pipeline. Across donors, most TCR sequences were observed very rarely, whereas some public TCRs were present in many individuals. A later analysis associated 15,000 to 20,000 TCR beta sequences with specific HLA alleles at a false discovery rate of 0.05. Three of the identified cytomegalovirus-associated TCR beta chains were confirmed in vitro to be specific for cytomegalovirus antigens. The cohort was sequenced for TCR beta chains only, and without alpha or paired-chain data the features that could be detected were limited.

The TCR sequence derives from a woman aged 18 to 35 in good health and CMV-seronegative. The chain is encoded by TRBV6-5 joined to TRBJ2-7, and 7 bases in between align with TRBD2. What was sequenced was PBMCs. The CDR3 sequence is CASSYSRLADSYEQYF. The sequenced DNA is TGTGCCAGCAGTTACTCGAGGCTAGCGGACTCCTACGAGCAGTACTTC.